This T cell receptor (beta chain) was captured in a study of blood T cell repertoires in COVID-19. Whole-study context: PBMCs, B-cell-depleted T cells, or T cells provided the cDNA or gDNA that made up the material.

Germline CDR1 and CDR2: MNHEY and SVGAGI. The CDR3 totals 13 residues. After removal of 8 bases from V and 9 bases from J, the junction contained 8 bases not matched to a gene. In the authors' methods: Quantification of nucleated cells was approximated via reference gene primer amplification. Clones were read by immunoSEQ multiplex PCR, and TCRdb kept only the in-frame ones, dropping some. That table supplies the V and J calls and clone size; D and trimming were determined from the DNA. The sample shows roughly 150,000 clones, around 80% of them seen only once. Everyone who took part was roughly 18 to 95 years old, and they came from some 23 US areas. Cohorts were based on clinical histories the participants reported.

Sequencing input: PBMCs or T cells enriched from blood (not recorded which). The V and J genes are TRBV6-5 and TRBJ1-5, with TRBD1 identical over 9 bases. The TCR comes from a woman aged 50 to 65 who had recovered from COVID-19. In nucleotides, the CDR3 is TGTGCCAGCTACCGACAGGGGGTTTCGCCCCAGCATTTT. It encodes CASYRQGVSPQHF.